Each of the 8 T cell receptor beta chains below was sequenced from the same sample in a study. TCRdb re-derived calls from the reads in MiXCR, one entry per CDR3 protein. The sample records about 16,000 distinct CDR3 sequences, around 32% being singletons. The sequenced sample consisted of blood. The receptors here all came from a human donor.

The CDR3 DNA reads TGCAGTGCCCAGATACGCGGGACAGGGGCCAACGTCCTGACTTTC. Translation gives CSAQIRGTGANVLTF. The chain is built from TRBV20-1 and TRBJ2-6; either TRBD1 or TRBD2 may fit D (6 bases each). The CDR3 totals 15 residues. The germline gives CDR1 DFQATT, CDR2 SNEGSKA (reference sequence). Deletions cut 6 bases from V and 4 bases from J, with 16 bases between.

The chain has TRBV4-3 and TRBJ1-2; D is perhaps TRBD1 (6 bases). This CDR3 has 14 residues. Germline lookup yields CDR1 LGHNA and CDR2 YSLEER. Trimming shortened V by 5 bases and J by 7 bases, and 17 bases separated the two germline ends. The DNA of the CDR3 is TGCGCCAGCAGCAGGGGACCCGAGGGGGGTGGCTACACCTTC. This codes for CASSRGPEGGGYTF.

The CDR3 protein is CASSQEQGAGDYNEQFF. The CDR3 DNA reads as TGCGCCAGCAGCCAAGAACAAGGAGCGGGAGACTACAATGAGCAGTTCTTC. V and J are TRBV4-3 and TRBJ2-1; TRBD2 agrees at 8 bases. Germline V gene lookup returns CDR1 LGHNA and CDR2 YSLEER. J gave up 3 bases and V 0 bases, and 7 bases lay outside the gene matches. CDR3 length equals 17 residues.

The CDR3 DNA is TGCGCCAGCAGAGACCGACAGTTACCTCCCACGCAGTATTTT. Its protein product is CASRDRQLPPTQYF. The chain recombines TRBV23-1 with TRBJ2-3; D is perhaps TRBD1 (5 bases). TRBV23-1 is filed as an ORF, its function uncertain. Trimming cost V 6 bases and J 9 bases, with 19 bases left between them. This CDR3 has 14 amino acids.

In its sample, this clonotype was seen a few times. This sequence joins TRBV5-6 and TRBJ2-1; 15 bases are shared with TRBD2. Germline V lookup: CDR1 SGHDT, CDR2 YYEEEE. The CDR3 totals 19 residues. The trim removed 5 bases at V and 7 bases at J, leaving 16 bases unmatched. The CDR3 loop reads CASSPPDRWGTSGRNEQFF. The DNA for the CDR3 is TGTGCCAGCAGTCCACCCGACAGGTGGGGGACTAGCGGGAGGAATGAGCAGTTCTTC.

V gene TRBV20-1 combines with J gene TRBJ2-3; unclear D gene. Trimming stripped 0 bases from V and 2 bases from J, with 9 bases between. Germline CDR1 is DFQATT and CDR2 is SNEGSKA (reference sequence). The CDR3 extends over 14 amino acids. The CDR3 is CSARDVSYTDTQYF. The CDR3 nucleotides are TGCAGTGCTAGAGATGTAAGCTACACAGATACGCAGTATTTT.

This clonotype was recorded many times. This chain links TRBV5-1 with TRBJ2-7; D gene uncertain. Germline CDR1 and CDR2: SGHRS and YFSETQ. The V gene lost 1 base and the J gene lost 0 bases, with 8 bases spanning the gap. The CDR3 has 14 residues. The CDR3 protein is CASSLNGHSYEQYF. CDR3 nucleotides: TGCGCCAGCAGCTTGAATGGGCACTCCTACGAGCAGTACTTC. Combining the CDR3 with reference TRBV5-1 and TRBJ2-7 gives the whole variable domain KAGVTQTPRYLIKTRGQQVTLSCSPISGHRSVSWYQQTPGQGLQFLFEYFSETQRNKGNFPGRFSGRQFSNSRSEMNVSTLELGDSALYLCASSLNGHSYEQYFGPGTRLTVT.

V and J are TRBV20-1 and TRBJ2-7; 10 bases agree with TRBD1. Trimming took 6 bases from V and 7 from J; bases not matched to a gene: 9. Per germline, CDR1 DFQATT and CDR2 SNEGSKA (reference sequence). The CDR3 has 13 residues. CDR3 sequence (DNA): TGCAGTGCCCCGGGACAGGGGTTGGGGGAGCAGTACTTC. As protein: CSAPGQGLGEQYF.